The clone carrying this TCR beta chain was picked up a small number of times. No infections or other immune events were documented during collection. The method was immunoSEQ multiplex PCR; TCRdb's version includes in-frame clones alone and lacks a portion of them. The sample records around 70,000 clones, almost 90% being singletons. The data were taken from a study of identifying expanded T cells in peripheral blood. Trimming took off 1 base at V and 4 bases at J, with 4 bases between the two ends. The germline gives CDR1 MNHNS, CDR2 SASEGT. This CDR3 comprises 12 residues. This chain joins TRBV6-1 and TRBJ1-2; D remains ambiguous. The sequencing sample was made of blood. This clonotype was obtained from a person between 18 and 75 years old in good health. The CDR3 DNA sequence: TGTGCCAGCAGTGAAGGTTCCTATGGCTACACCTTC. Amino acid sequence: CASSEGSYGYTF.